This T cell receptor (beta chain) originates from a study of tumor-infiltrating lymphocytes in localized non-small cell lung cancer. Study overall: Patients included smokers and never-smokers with various histologies, some sampled after neoadjuvant chemotherapy.

Here immunoSEQ multiplex PCR was the method, and the copy in TCRdb shows in-frame clones only, minus some. The table lists about 14,000 clones, 70% to 75% of them singletons. Notes on the study in general: Technical variation could not be separated from intratumor heterogeneity here. Available tissue quantity limited TCR sequencing to a patient subset. Higher tumor T cell infiltration than in uninvolved lung was supported by TCRbeta sequencing.

Between the trimmed V and J ends, which lost 3 bases and 7 bases, there was a span of 8 bases. This CDR3 has 11 residues. Germline V gene sequence: CDR1 SQVTM, CDR2 ANQGSEA. This clone was counted between two and nine times. The target antigen is unknown. Sequencing input: uninvolved lung tissue not adjacent to the tumor. V and J are TRBV29-1 and TRBJ2-3; D unresolved. This sequence originates from a human donor with non-small cell lung cancer. As DNA, the CDR3 is TGCAGCGTTGAGGGGTCACATACGCAGTATTTT. Its translation: CSVEGSHTQYF.